These 22 T cell receptor beta chains came from one sample sequenced in a study of post-analysis software for immune sequencing data. Whole-study results and caveats: Roughly 5 TRBV segments occurring more often in patients than controls included TRBV5-6, TRBV5-1 and TRBV20-1.

Incorporated into the TCR beta cDNA libraries were unique molecular identifiers, which served to reduce PCR and sequencing biases. Using its own MiXCR run on the PCR reads, TCRdb lists one record per CDR3 protein. The sample carries roughly 670,000 distinct CDR3 sequences, approximately 59% recorded once. No antigen is known for these receptors. Sequencing was performed on blood. These receptors all stem from a girl under 10 years old with multiple sclerosis.

The chain uses TRBV4-1 and TRBJ2-4; D may be TRBD1 (5 bases). The DNA end is a closer match to TRBJ2-7, so the J assignment may be wrong. This CDR3 contains 13 residues. Germline values: CDR1 MGHRA, CDR2 YSYEKL. The DNA of the CDR3 is TGCGCCAGCAGCTACCTAACAGGCTACGAGCAGTACTTC. This gives the protein CASSYLTGYEQYF.

This clonotype occurred once. V and J are TRBV6-1 and TRBJ2-3; TRBD2 agrees at 7 bases. CDR3 length: 17 residues. V lost 6 bases, J lost 2 bases, and 14 bases stayed unmatched. The germline V gene has CDR1 MNHNS and CDR2 SASEGT. The CDR3 nucleotides are TGTGCCAGCAGCAAAACACCTGGCGGGGGAAACACAGATACGCAGTATTTT. Residues: CASSKTPGGGNTDTQYF.

The rearrangement uses TRBV4-1 and TRBJ2-3; 8 positions match TRBD2. Germline trimming cut 1 base from V and 3 bases from J; bases unmatched to any gene: 9. This CDR3 region has 17 residues. CDR1 is MGHRA, CDR2 YSYEKL, per germline. The CDR3 DNA is TGCGCCAGCAGCCAAGTAGTCCGCAGCGGGGGAACAGATACGCAGTATTTT. Translation gives CASSQVVRSGGTDTQYF.

This clonotype was found a few times. This chain uses TRBV5-5 with TRBJ1-2; D gene uncertain. V lost 4 bases to trimming and J lost 4 bases, with 11 bases between them. This CDR3 spans 13 amino acids. Germline V gene data show CDR1 as SGHKS and CDR2 as YYEKEE (reference sequence). The CDR3 spells CASSPVGFYGYTF. The CDR3 DNA is TGTGCCAGCAGCCCGGTCGGCTTCTATGGCTACACCTTC. The complete variable domain, with remaining parts taken from reference TRBV5-5 and TRBJ1-2, reads DAGVTQSPTHLIKTRGQQVTLRCSPISGHKSVSWYQQVLGQGPQFIFQYYEKEERGRGNFPDRFSARQFPNYSSELNVNALLLGDSALYLCASSPVGFYGYTFGSGTRLTVV.

The rearrangement uses TRBV20-1 and TRBJ2-1, with TRBD2 matching 15 bases. The length of the CDR3 is 17 residues. V gave up 3 bases and J gave up 6 bases; unmatched junction bases: 9. The germline V gene encodes CDR1 DFQATT and CDR2 SNEGSKA (reference sequence). CDR3 nucleotides: TGCAGTGCTAGCGTCGGACTAGCGGGAGGGGGGATCAATGAGCAGTTCTTC. Its translation is CSASVGLAGGGINEQFF.

This clonotype showed up just a few times. V usage is TRBV5-5 and J usage is TRBJ1-6; D gene ambiguous. V was pared by 0 bases and J by 8 bases, with 6 bases between. The CDR3 extends over 13 amino acids. Germline V CDR1 and CDR2: SGHKS, YYEKEE (reference sequence). The CDR3, as DNA: TGTGCCAGCAGCTTGGAAAGATATTCACCCCTCCACTTT. This sequence encodes CASSLERYSPLHF.

This sequence joins TRBV20-1 and TRBJ2-4, with TRBD2 matching over 10 bases. The J call is in doubt because the DNA end fits TRBJ2-5 better. The CDR3 length is 15 residues. CDR1 is DFQATT and CDR2 is SNEGSKA in the germline V gene (reference sequence). This chain's CDR3 is CSALEVSGRPETQYF. The CDR3 DNA sequence: TGCAGTGCCCTCGAGGTTAGCGGGAGGCCCGAGACCCAGTACTTC.

This clonotype was detected only once. The rearrangement uses TRBV25-1 and TRBJ2-1, with TRBD2 matching over 9 bases. V lost 5 bases and J lost 4; bases outside the gene matches: 12. The CDR3 is 17 amino acids. CDR1 and CDR2 from the germline V gene are MGHDK and SYGVNS. The CDR3 here is CASSSPTEAGGYNEQFF. In DNA, the CDR3 is TGTGCCAGCAGTTCCCCCACTGAAGCGGGGGGTTACAATGAGCAGTTCTTC.

This clonotype was seen a single time. This chain links TRBV5-5 with TRBJ2-3; D is undetermined. The CDR3 sequence is 16 residues long. Trimming stripped 3 bases from V and 0 bases from J, with 14 bases between. Germline V lookup: CDR1 SGHKS, CDR2 YYEKEE (reference sequence). The CDR3 spells CASSYWPGSSTDTQYF. Written as DNA, the CDR3 is TGTGCCAGCAGCTACTGGCCGGGCTCAAGCACAGATACGCAGTATTTT.

This clonotype was counted a few times. The rearrangement uses TRBV12-3 or TRBV12-4 and TRBJ1-5, with TRBD1 as a possible D gene (5 bases). The CDR3 extends over 13 amino acids. Trimming removed 6 bases at V and 5 bases at J, with 11 bases between. CDR3 in amino acids: CASSRQGDQPQHF. CDR3 in DNA: TGTGCCAGCAGCCGCCAGGGCGATCAGCCCCAGCATTTT.

This clonotype was counted only a few times. The chain couples TRBV12-3 or TRBV12-4 to TRBJ2-1; D is ambiguous. V lost 6 bases to trimming and J lost 6 bases, with 9 bases between them. This CDR3 comprises 12 residues. CDR3 coding DNA: TGTGCCAGCAGACGCCAACCCAATGAGCAGTTCTTC. Translation gives CASRRQPNEQFF.

This clonotype occurred a few times. The chain couples TRBV11-1 to TRBJ2-7; 11 positions match TRBD1. The CDR3 runs 16 residues. Per germline, CDR1 SGHAT and CDR2 FQDESV (reference sequence). Unmatched junction bases numbered 6, after V lost 5 bases and J lost 0 bases. The CDR3 spells CASSTAGTGGSYEQYF. CDR3 nucleotides: TGTGCCAGCAGCACCGCCGGGACAGGGGGCTCCTACGAGCAGTACTTC.

This clonotype was detected a few times. This rearrangement joins TRBV7-2 to TRBJ2-7, with D hard to call. Trimming took off 1 base at V and 4 bases at J, with 14 bases between the two ends. CDR3 length equals 15 residues. The germline V gene has CDR1 SGHTA and CDR2 FQGNSA. The CDR3 reads CASSLEVVLIYEQYF. The CDR3 DNA reads TGTGCCAGCAGCTTAGAGGTAGTTTTGATTTACGAGCAGTACTTC.

V and J are TRBV5-1 and TRBJ2-7; 8 bases map to TRBD1. This CDR3 region has 15 residues. Germline V CDR1 and CDR2: SGHRS, YFSETQ. With 4 bases clipped from V and 2 bases from J, the junction kept 8 bases outside the gene matches. The CDR3 sequence is CASSTTGTGAYEQYF. The CDR3 nucleotides read TGCGCCAGCAGCACCACCGGGACAGGTGCCTACGAGCAGTACTTC. The complete variable domain, with remaining parts taken from reference TRBV5-1 and TRBJ2-7, reads KAGVTQTPRYLIKTRGQQVTLSCSPISGHRSVSWYQQTPGQGLQFLFEYFSETQRNKGNFPGRFSGRQFSNSRSEMNVSTLELGDSALYLCASSTTGTGAYEQYFGPGTRLTVT.

V is TRBV12-3 or TRBV12-4 and J is TRBJ2-1, with TRBD2 matching over 11 bases. There are 13 residues in the CDR3. The V segment lost 10 bases and the J segment 8 bases; nucleotides outside the gene matches: 7. CDR3 loop: CATSGLADDEQFF. CDR3 nucleotide sequence: TGTGCCACTTCGGGACTAGCGGACGATGAGCAGTTCTTC.

The CDR3, as DNA: TGTGCCAGCAGTGACCCTCAGGACGTCCATTACGAGCAGTACTTC. This encodes CASSDPQDVHYEQYF. The chain combines TRBV6-4 with TRBJ2-7; D ambiguous. V dropped 2 bases and J dropped 4 bases, with 15 bases sitting between them. The germline CDR1 and CDR2 sequences are MRHNA and SNTAGT. The CDR3 loop spans 15 amino acids.

The chain recombines TRBV10-3 with TRBJ2-1, with 10 nucleotides matching TRBD2. J lost 0 bases, V lost 4 bases, and 6 bases had no gene match. This CDR3 has 17 residues. Germline CDR1 is ENHRY and CDR2 is SYGVKD. CDR3 coding DNA: TGTGCCATCAGTGCCATGACTAGCGGGCCCTCCTACAATGAGCAGTTCTTC. Encoded protein: CAISAMTSGPSYNEQFF.

V is TRBV12-3 or TRBV12-4 and J is TRBJ2-7, with 7 bases aligning to TRBD2. The end of the DNA is better explained by TRBJ2-5, so the J call may be wrong. CDR3 size: 14 residues. The chain's CDR3 is CASSPLGRGGTQYF. The CDR3 nucleotides are TGTGCCAGCAGTCCCCTTGGGAGGGGAGGGACCCAGTACTTC.

The chain carries TRBV10-3 and TRBJ2-3; D possibly corresponds to TRBD2 (6 bases). The length of the CDR3 is 15 residues. The germline V gene encodes CDR1 ENHRY and CDR2 SYGVKD. V lost 2 bases and J lost 4, with 13 bases in between. The CDR3 nucleotides are TGTGCCATCAGTGAGCTGGGGGGTACGGCAGATACGCAGTATTTT. This gives the protein CAISELGGTADTQYF.

This CDR3 is CSAPDSRRAKNIQYF. CDR3 DNA sequence: TGCAGTGCTCCCGACTCCCGGAGGGCCAAAAACATTCAGTACTTC. The chain employs TRBV20-1 and TRBJ2-4, with a possible D match to TRBD2 (5 bases). Trimming took 5 bases from V and 1 from J, leaving 15 bases between them. CDR3 length: 15 amino acids. Germline V gene data show CDR1 as DFQATT and CDR2 as SNEGSKA (reference sequence).

The chain links TRBV7-2 to TRBJ2-3, with 10 bases matching TRBD2. Germline V lookup: CDR1 SGHTA, CDR2 FQGNSA. The CDR3 spans 17 residues. Trimming took 2 bases from V and 4 from J; bases not matched to a gene: 9. The CDR3: CASSLRGLAGESDTQYF. In nucleotides, the CDR3 is TGTGCCAGCAGCTTACGAGGCCTAGCGGGGGAGTCAGATACGCAGTATTTT.

In DNA, the CDR3 is TGCGCCAGCAGCTTGGATCGTAACACAATTTACAATGAGCAGTTCTTC. This encodes CASSLDRNTIYNEQFF. The V and J genes are TRBV5-1 and TRBJ2-1; D is uncertain. The V gene's germline CDR1 is SGHRS and CDR2 YFSETQ. CDR3 length equals 16 residues. The V end lost 0 bases, the J end lost 4 bases, and 14 bases lay between the germline ends.